This T cell receptor (beta chain) was sequenced for a study of blood T cell repertoires in COVID-19. TCRdb's table, derived via immunoSEQ multiplex PCR, lists solely in-frame clones and lacks some. The sample consists of roughly 180,000 clones, more than 75% of them appearing once. This CDR3 has 15 residues. Germline assignment: CDR1 SGHVS and CDR2 FNYEAQ. Trimming took off 5 bases at V and 5 bases at J, with 18 bases between the two ends. The TCR comes from a woman aged 50 to 60 with active or convalescent COVID-19. This chain links TRBV7-6 with TRBJ2-5; possible D gene TRBD2, 6 bases. Sequencing used peripheral blood. The CDR3 sequence is CASSPIYPRGETQYF. The CDR3 DNA is TGTGCCAGCAGCCCGATCTACCCGCGGGGTGAGACCCAGTACTTC. Full variable domain (outside the CDR3, taken from reference TRBV7-6 and TRBJ2-5): GAGVSQSPRYKVTKRGQDVALRCDPISGHVSLYWYRQALGQGPEFLTYFNYEAQQDKSGLPNDRFSAERPEGSISTLTIQRTEQRDSAMYRCASSPIYPRGETQYFGPGTRLLVL.